This T cell receptor (beta chain) was sequenced during a study of T-cell reconstitution after alpha-beta-depleted transplantation in children (dated by TCRdb to about 2016). For the study in its entirety: Using TCR repertoire profiling, the study followed T-cell immune reconstitution in a quantitative way in children after TCRalphabeta/CD19-depleted allogeneic hematopoietic cell transplantation. On the study overall, not on this receptor specifically: The high TCRbeta diversity at day 60 in some patients was ascribed to recipient T cells and intrathymic progenitors that had survived conditioning. Apparently early alphabetaT-cell count recovery about two months after transplant reportedly relied on only several hundred rapidly expanded clones derived from non-depleted graft cells. Over the following months the frequencies of hyperexpanded clones went down, and after one year T-cell counts and TCRbeta diversity were mostly credited to newly produced T cells.

The sample's treatment or condition, from its label and the paper: allogeneic hematopoietic cell transplantation with graft depleted of TCRalphabeta T cells and CD19 B cells. The children who served as transplant recipients had been given grafts of TCRalphabeta/CD19-depleted allogeneic hematopoietic cells. This clonotype was seen a few times. Its cognate antigen has yet to be identified. Base qualities are not recorded, but no much larger clone differs from it by a single base. The method was PCR. The instrument was an Illumina HiSeq 2500. Molecular barcoding was employed in the preparation of TCR libraries, with unique molecular identifiers being used to normalize TCRbeta repertoire quantification. The public reads were reanalyzed by TCRdb: fastp trimming at Q25, MiXCR alignment, in-frame beta chains only. One record per CDR3 amino acid sequence lists the most common genes and DNA. Recorded for this sample are 530,000 or so distinct CDR3 sequences; about a quarter of them occurred a single time. The ten top clones hold under 45% of the sample.

Sequences KGHSH (CDR1) and LQKENI (CDR2) are obtained from the germline V gene. Ends trimmed: V by 4 bases, J by 2 bases; bases unmatched to a gene: 4. Measured from the cysteine to the phenylalanine, the CDR3 is 15 residues long. Of all the DNA, just the CDR3 is kept, 45 bases in frame from base 1. The V and J genes are TRBV18 and TRBJ2-7, and 11 bases in between align with TRBD2. This TCR came from a boy younger than two with Wiskott-Aldrich syndrome, due to receive a stem cell transplant. The material was PBMCs, obtained before TCRalphabeta/CD19-depleted stem cell transplant. The CDR3 here reads CASSQASGGTYEQYF. The sequenced DNA: TGTGCCAGCTCACAGGCTAGCGGGGGGACCTACGAGCAGTACTTC.